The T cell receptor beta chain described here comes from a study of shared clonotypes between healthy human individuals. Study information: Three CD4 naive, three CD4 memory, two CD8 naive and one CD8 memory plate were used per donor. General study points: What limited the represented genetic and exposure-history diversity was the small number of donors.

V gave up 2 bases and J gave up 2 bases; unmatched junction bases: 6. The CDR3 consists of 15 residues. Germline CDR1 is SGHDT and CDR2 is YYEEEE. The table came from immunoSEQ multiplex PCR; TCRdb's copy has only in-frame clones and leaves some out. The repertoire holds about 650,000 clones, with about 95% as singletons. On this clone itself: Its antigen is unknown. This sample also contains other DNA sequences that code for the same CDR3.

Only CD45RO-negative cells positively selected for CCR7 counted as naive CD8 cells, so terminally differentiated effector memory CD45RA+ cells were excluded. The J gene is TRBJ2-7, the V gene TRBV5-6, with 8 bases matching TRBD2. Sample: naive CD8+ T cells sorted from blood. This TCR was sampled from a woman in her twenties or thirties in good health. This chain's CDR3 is CASSLGLAGTYEQYF. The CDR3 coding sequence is TGTGCCAGCAGCTTAGGGCTAGCGGGTACCTACGAGCAGTACTTC.